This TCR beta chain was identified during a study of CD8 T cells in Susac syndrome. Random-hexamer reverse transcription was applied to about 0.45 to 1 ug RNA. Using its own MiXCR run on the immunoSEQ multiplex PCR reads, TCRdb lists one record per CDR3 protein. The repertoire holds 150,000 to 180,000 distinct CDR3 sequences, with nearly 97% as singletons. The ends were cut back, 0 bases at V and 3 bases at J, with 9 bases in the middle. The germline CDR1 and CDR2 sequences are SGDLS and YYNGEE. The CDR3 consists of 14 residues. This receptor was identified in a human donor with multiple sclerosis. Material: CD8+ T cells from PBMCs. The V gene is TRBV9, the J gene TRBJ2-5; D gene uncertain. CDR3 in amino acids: CASSVASFEETQYF. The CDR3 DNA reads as TGTGCCAGCAGCGTAGCGAGTTTTGAAGAGACCCAGTACTTC.